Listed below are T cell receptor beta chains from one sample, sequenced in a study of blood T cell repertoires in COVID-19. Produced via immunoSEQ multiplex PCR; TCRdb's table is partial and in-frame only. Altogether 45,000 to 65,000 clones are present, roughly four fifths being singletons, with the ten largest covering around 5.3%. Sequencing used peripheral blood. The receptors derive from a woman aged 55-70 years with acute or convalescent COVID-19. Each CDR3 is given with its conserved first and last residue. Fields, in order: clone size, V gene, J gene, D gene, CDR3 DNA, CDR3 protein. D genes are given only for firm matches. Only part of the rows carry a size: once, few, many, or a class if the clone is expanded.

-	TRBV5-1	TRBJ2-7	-	TGCGCCAGCAGCTTGGTTGGCGGGTCGAGCAACGAGCAGTACTTC	CASSLVGGSSNEQYF
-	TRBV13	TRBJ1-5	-	TGTGCCAGCAGCCGTCGTGGGAGGGGGGATCAGCCCCAGCATTTT	CASSRRGRGDQPQHF
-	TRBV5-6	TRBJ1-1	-	TGTGCCAGCAGCGGAATGCAGGCGAACACTGAAGCTTTCTTT	CASSGMQANTEAFF
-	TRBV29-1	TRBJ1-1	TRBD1	TGCAGCGCACCCCTTCCGGGTTTCCAGGGGGGCACTGAAGCTTTCTTT	CSAPLPGFQGGTEAFF
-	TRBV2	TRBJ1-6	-	TGTGCCAGCATCCGGCAGGAGGCAAATAATTCACCCCTCCACTTT	CASIRQEANNSPLHF
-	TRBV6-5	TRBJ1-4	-	TGTGCCAGCAGCCTCGGGACTCGTAATGAAAAACTGTTTTTT	CASSLGTRNEKLFF
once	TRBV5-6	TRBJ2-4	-	TGTGCCAGCAGCTTGAGGTTGGGCACGGTCCACATTCAGTACTTC	CASSLRLGTVHIQYF
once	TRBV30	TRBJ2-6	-	TGTGCCTGGAGTGTACGGGAATCCTCTGGGGCCAACGTCCTGACTTTC	CAWSVRESSGANVLTF
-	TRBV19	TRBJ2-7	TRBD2	TGTGCCAGTAGTCTGGGACTAGCGGGAGCCTACGAGCAGTACTTC	CASSLGLAGAYEQYF
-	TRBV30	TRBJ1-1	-	TGTGCCTGGAGGGGTTTCGGGGTGAACACTGAAGCTTTCTTT	CAWRGFGVNTEAFF
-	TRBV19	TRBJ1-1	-	TGTGCCCCCTGGAGCAACACTGAAGCTTTCTTT	CAPWSNTEAFF
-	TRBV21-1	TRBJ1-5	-	TGTGCCAGCAGCAAGGGGGACAGGGAAAATTATAGCAATCAGCCCCAGCATTTT	CASSKGDRENYSNQPQHF
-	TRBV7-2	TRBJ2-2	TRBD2	TGTGCCAGCAGCCAACGCCTAGCGGCGAACACCGGGGAGCTGTTTTTT	CASSQRLAANTGELFF
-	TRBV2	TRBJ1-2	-	TGTGCCACCTATCCTCAGGGGCCTGTGTCCTCATATGGCTACACCTTC	CATYPQGPVSSYGYTF
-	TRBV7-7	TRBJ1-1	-	TGTGCTAGCAGCTTAAGCGACAGGAGTGAAGCTTTCTTT	CASSLSDRSEAFF